This TCR beta chain was found in a study of shared clonotypes between healthy human individuals. Study information: The study used three CD4 naive, three CD4 memory, two CD8 naive and one CD8 memory plate per donor. General study findings and limits: Depth was large, yet rarefaction showed that sorted-subset sequencing was incomplete.

Deep was the level used in running the assay. The assay was immunoSEQ multiplex PCR, and TCRdb's table has in-frame clones only and misses some. The table lists about a million clones, approximately 72% of them singletons. This clone is a singleton in its sample. No antigen is known for it. J lost 1 base, V lost 2 bases, and 12 bases had no gene match. Germline CDR1 is ENHRY and CDR2 is SYGVKD. The CDR3 is made up of 20 amino acids. This TCR was sampled from a man between 18 and 35 years old in good health. V usage is TRBV10-3 and J usage is TRBJ2-3, with 13 bases aligning to TRBD2. Sequencing used memory CD4+ T cells sorted from blood. Subset defined: CD45RA-negative fraction. This chain's CDR3 is CAISEPTGTSGTGGTDTQYF. CDR3 nucleotides: TGTGCCATCAGTGAGCCCACCGGGACTAGCGGGACGGGTGGCACAGATACGCAGTATTTT.